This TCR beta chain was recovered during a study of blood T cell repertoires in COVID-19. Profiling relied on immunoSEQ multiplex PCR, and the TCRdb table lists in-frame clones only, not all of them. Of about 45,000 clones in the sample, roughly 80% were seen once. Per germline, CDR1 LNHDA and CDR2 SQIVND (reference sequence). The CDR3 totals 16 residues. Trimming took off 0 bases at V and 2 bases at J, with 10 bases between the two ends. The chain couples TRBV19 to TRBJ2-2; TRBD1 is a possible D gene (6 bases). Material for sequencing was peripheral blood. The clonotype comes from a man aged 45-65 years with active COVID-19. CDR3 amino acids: CASSIDQTGNTGELFF. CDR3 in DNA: TGTGCCAGTAGTATAGATCAGACAGGAAACACCGGGGAGCTGTTTTTT.